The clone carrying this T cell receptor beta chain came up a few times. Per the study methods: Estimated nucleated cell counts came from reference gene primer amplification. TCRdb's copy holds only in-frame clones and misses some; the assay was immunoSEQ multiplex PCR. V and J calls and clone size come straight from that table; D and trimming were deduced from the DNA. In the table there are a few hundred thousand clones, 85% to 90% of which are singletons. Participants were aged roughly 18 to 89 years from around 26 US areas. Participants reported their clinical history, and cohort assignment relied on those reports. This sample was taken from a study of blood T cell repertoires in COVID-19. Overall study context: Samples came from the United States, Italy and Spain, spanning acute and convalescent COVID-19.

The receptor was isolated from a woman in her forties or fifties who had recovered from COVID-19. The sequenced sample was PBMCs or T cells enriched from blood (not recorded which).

DNA for the CDR3: TGTGCCAGCAGCACCGGACAGGGTGGTAAACTGTTTTTT. It codes for CASSTGQGGKLFF. V is TRBV11-1 and J is TRBJ1-4; TRBD1 matches at 8 bases. The J segment lost 11 bases and the V segment lost 5 bases, leaving 7 bases of the junction unmatched. The germline CDR1 and CDR2 sequences are SGHAT and FQDESV (reference sequence). The CDR3 is made up of 13 amino acids.